One sample yielded the 2 T cell receptor beta chains listed below, sequenced in a study of T cells in Graves' hyperthyroidism and ophthalmopathy. Amplification yielded TCR beta CDR3 regions, with RNA transcripts as the source. HTBI primers were employed in a first-round RT-PCR of the TCR CDR3. Each CDR3 protein gets one entry after TCRdb re-called the multiplex PCR reads with MiXCR. The sample includes about 560,000 distinct CDR3 sequences, approximately 14% of them seen just once. Sample: blood. Source of these receptors: a woman aged 30 to 39 with Graves' hyperthyroidism.

This clonotype was detected many times. The chain's CDR3 is CASSYSSHIEQGTQPQHF. The CDR3 DNA reads TGTGCCAGCAGTTACTCGTCTCATATCGAACAGGGGACTCAGCCCCAGCATTTT. The chain is built from TRBV6-6 and TRBJ1-5; 7 bases are a match to TRBD1. The CDR3 totals 18 residues. Germline V gene sequence: CDR1 MNHNY, CDR2 SVGAGI (reference sequence). J was trimmed by 6 bases and V by 0 bases; bases with no gene match: 14.

This chain uses TRBV5-1 with TRBJ2-1, with 9 positions matching TRBD2. With 2 bases clipped from V and 6 bases from J, the junction kept 6 bases outside the gene matches. The CDR3 covers 15 residues. Germline V gene sequence: CDR1 SGHRS, CDR2 YFSETQ. The CDR3 loop is CASSLGELAGNEQFF. For the CDR3, the DNA is TGCGCCAGCAGCTTAGGGGAACTAGCGGGCAATGAGCAGTTCTTC.